This T cell receptor beta chain was retrieved from a study of response to subunit inactivated influenza vaccine. Notes on the study in general: That few new T cells are recruited by each seasonal influenza vaccination was the authors' suggestion.

Turning to this clonotype: What it recognizes is unknown.

This CDR3 is 15 amino acids long. The V and J ends lost 3 bases and 7 bases respectively, with 15 bases between them. TCRdb re-derived calls from the RT-PCR reads in MiXCR, one entry per CDR3 protein. Counted here are 530,000 or so distinct CDR3 sequences, roughly 23% occurring once; the ten biggest clones make up around 2%. This sequence originates from a man aged 50-59 years who received an inactivated influenza vaccine. The sample consisted of CD4+ T cells sorted from PBMCs, taken less than 6 days after vaccination. The chain uses TRBV12-3 or TRBV12-4 and TRBJ2-2; a weak D match, TRBD1 (6 bases). The CDR3 loop is CASSFGARGVGELFF. Written as DNA, the CDR3 is TGTGCCAGCAGTTTTGGCGCCAGGGGCGTCGGGGAGCTGTTTTTT.